Following are 32 T cell receptor beta chains from one sample sequenced in a study of blood T cells in healthy people across ages. PCR was performed a second time for roughly 7 to 12 cycles using a sample-barcoded 5' primer and a J-beta primer mix. One entry per CDR3 protein, called by TCRdb with MiXCR from the 5' RACE reads. The sample holds approximately 820,000 distinct CDR3 sequences; under 45% are singletons and the top ten take roughly 18%. The source material was blood. These receptors originate from a man between 60 and 75 years old in good health.

The CDR3 sequence is CASTGRQSSYEQYF. The CDR3 bases are TGTGCCAGCACGGGACGCCAGAGCTCCTACGAGCAGTACTTC. The genes are TRBV6-1 and TRBJ2-7, with D tentatively TRBD1 or TRBD2 (5 bases each). Germline lookup yields CDR1 MNHNS and CDR2 SASEGT. The CDR3 runs to 14 residues. Trimming stripped 7 bases from V and 0 bases from J, with 13 bases between.

V gene TRBV4-3 combines with J gene TRBJ2-3, with TRBD2 matching 11 bases. This CDR3 contains 18 residues. V lost 0 bases, J lost 0 bases, and 5 bases stayed unmatched. Germline assignment: CDR1 LGHNA and CDR2 YSLEER. CDR3 residues: CASSQETSGATSTDTQYF. CDR3 DNA: TGCGCCAGCAGCCAAGAGACTAGCGGGGCGACTAGCACAGATACGCAGTATTTT.

The count of this clonotype is one. The V and J genes are TRBV5-1 and TRBJ2-3; the match to TRBD2 covers 7 bases. Per germline, CDR1 SGHRS and CDR2 YFSETQ. The CDR3 length is 14 residues. V shed 4 bases, J shed 4 bases, and the junction held 6 bases outside the gene matches. The CDR3: CASSGSTSPDTQYF. DNA for the CDR3: TGCGCCAGCAGCGGATCGACTAGCCCAGATACGCAGTATTTT. Together with reference TRBV5-1 and TRBJ2-3, the CDR3 gives the full variable domain: KAGVTQTPRYLIKTRGQQVTLSCSPISGHRSVSWYQQTPGQGLQFLFEYFSETQRNKGNFPGRFSGRQFSNSRSEMNVSTLELGDSALYLCASSGSTSPDTQYFGPGTRLTVL.

CDR3 loop: CASPRGPSVGEAFF. CDR3 bases: TGTGCCAGTCCCAGGGGGCCCTCGGTGGGAGAAGCTTTCTTT. The chain recombines TRBV25-1 with TRBJ1-1; 8 nucleotides agree with TRBD1. The CDR3 has 14 amino acids. Germline V gene data show CDR1 as MGHDK and CDR2 as SYGVNS. The V and J ends lost 9 bases and 8 bases, in that order; junction bases with no gene match: 14.

The genes are TRBV29-1 and TRBJ1-1, with D maybe TRBD1 (6 bases). This CDR3 region has 13 residues. Trimming pared 4 bases from V and 0 bases from J, leaving 9 bases between. CDR1 and CDR2 from the germline V gene are SQVTM and ANQGSEA. The chain's CDR3 is CSVATGLNTEAFF. In DNA form, the CDR3 reads TGCAGCGTTGCGACAGGCTTGAACACTGAAGCTTTCTTT.

This clonotype was seen a handful of times. The chain combines TRBV10-3 with TRBJ2-7; D gene ambiguous. V lost 5 bases and J lost 2, with 19 bases in between. The CDR3 has 16 amino acids. Germline values: CDR1 ENHRY, CDR2 SYGVKD. Here the CDR3 reads CAISPLGSDGTYEQYF. In nucleotides, the CDR3 is TGTGCCATCAGTCCCCTGGGGTCGGATGGAACCTACGAGCAGTACTTC.

V gene TRBV5-1 combines with J gene TRBJ1-4; no firm D call. Germline assignment: CDR1 SGHRS and CDR2 YFSETQ. Deletions cut 4 bases from V and 12 bases from J, with 22 bases between. There are 15 residues in the CDR3. The CDR3 reads CASSPGPSDRQELFF. DNA for the CDR3: TGCGCCAGCAGCCCAGGACCCAGTGACCGGCAAGAACTGTTTTTT.

The chain links TRBV4-3 to TRBJ2-2; D is uncertain. The V and J ends lost 5 bases and 3 bases respectively, with 10 bases between them. Germline CDR1 and CDR2: LGHNA and YSLEER. This CDR3 has 14 residues. CDR3 residues: CASSRWEHTGELFF. CDR3 sequence (DNA): TGCGCCAGCAGCAGGTGGGAACACACCGGGGAGCTGTTTTTT.

This sequence joins TRBV27 and TRBJ1-2, with D possibly TRBD1 on 6 matching bases. The V end was cut by 4 bases, the J end by 6 bases, with 15 bases between. CDR3 length: 14 residues. Germline V gene lookup returns CDR1 MNHEY and CDR2 SMNVEV (reference sequence). CDR3 DNA sequence: TGTGCCAGCAGTTCCAACTTAAGGACAGATGGCTACACCTTC. This encodes CASSSNLRTDGYTF.

The chain employs TRBV20-1 and TRBJ2-4; 9 bases map to TRBD1. Trimming cost V 1 base and J 2 bases; bases outside gene matches: 3. The CDR3 is 15 residues long. From germline, CDR1 is DFQATT and CDR2 SNEGSKA (reference sequence). CDR3 DNA sequence: TGCAGTGCTAGAGGGGACAGGGTTACCAAAAACATTCAGTACTTC. This encodes CSARGDRVTKNIQYF.

This clonotype was observed a few times. This chain uses TRBV27 with TRBJ2-7; D is ambiguous. This CDR3 spans 13 amino acids. Germline values: CDR1 MNHEY, CDR2 SMNVEV (reference sequence). V was trimmed by 3 bases and J by 3 bases, leaving 9 bases between them. The CDR3 region has the DNA TGTGCCAGCAGTTTGTCGAAGGTCTACGAGCAGTACTTC. This sequence encodes CASSLSKVYEQYF.

The chain couples TRBV7-9 to TRBJ1-4; D gene uncertain. The CDR3 runs to 14 residues. The ends were cut back, 3 bases at V and 8 bases at J, with 13 bases in the middle. Germline V gives CDR1 SEHNR, CDR2 FQNEAQ (reference sequence). The CDR3 loop is CASSLSISKEKLFF. CDR3 nucleotides: TGTGCCAGCAGCTTGAGCATCAGTAAGGAAAAACTGTTTTTT.

V is TRBV24-1 and J is TRBJ2-5; TRBD1 or TRBD2 may be the D gene (5 bases each). V was cut by 4 bases and J by 5 bases, with 16 bases left in between. The germline gives CDR1 KGHDR, CDR2 SFDVKD. This CDR3 spans 15 amino acids. CDR3 bases: TGTGCCACCAGTGACCCGGGACGGAAGAGTGAGACCCAGTACTTC. Translated, it gives CATSDPGRKSETQYF.

This clonotype showed up just a few times. V and J are TRBV9 and TRBJ2-1; TRBD2 agrees at 11 bases. The V and J ends lost 1 base and 7 bases, in that order; junction bases with no gene match: 13. Germline V gives CDR1 SGDLS, CDR2 YYNGEE. The CDR3 is made up of 18 amino acids. The CDR3 bases are TGTGCCAGCAGCGTACGGTCGGATAGCGGGGGGGCGGGGAATGAGCAGTTCTTC. This encodes CASSVRSDSGGAGNEQFF.

Turning to this clonotype: At one boundary the junction diverges from the germline segment, which might be a read error. The chain is built from TRBV4-3 and TRBJ2-5, with D unclear. Germline CDR1 reads LGHNA; CDR2 reads YSLEER. This CDR3 region has 15 residues. CDR3 bases: TGCGCCAGCTGCCAAGACCGGACCCTAAAAGAGACCCAGTACTTC. Protein: CASCQDRTLKETQYF.

This clonotype was counted a few times. The chain couples TRBV9 to TRBJ2-1; D gene ambiguous. The CDR3 is 15 residues long. V was shortened by 0 bases and J by 4 bases, with 11 bases between the two germline ends. CDR1 is SGDLS and CDR2 is YYNGEE in the germline V gene. CDR3 in amino acids: CASSVGAKGYNEQFF. The CDR3 DNA reads as TGTGCCAGCAGCGTAGGGGCAAAAGGATACAATGAGCAGTTCTTC.

V usage is TRBV5-1 and J usage is TRBJ2-7; tentatively, D is TRBD1 (5 bases). From germline, CDR1 is SGHRS and CDR2 YFSETQ. The CDR3 extends over 17 amino acids. The V and J ends lost 1 base and 3 bases respectively, with 20 bases between them. The CDR3 DNA follows: TGCGCCAGCAGCTTGATCGGGCAGGGTCGGATGGGCTACGAGCAGTACTTC. Translating it yields CASSLIGQGRMGYEQYF.

The J gene is TRBJ2-1, the V gene TRBV20-1, with D perhaps assigned TRBD1 or TRBD2 (5 bases each). V was clipped by 4 bases and J by 3 bases, with 13 bases between them. CDR1 DFQATT and CDR2 SNEGSKA come from the germline V gene (reference sequence). The CDR3 length is 14 residues. The CDR3 DNA reads as TGCAGTGCTACGAGGGGTTCAGACTACAATGAGCAGTTCTTC. Translated, it gives CSATRGSDYNEQFF.

V is TRBV20-1 and J is TRBJ1-5; possible D gene TRBD1, 6 bases. From germline, CDR1 is DFQATT and CDR2 SNEGSKA (reference sequence). V was shortened by 6 bases and J by 7 bases, with 19 bases between the two germline ends. The CDR3 runs 14 residues. The CDR3 loop reads CSATMGTGKQPQHF. The CDR3 DNA is TGCAGTGCCACGATGGGAACAGGGAAACAGCCCCAGCATTTT.

Concerning this clonotype: At one end, the junction sequence differs from germline, possibly due to a read error. The rearrangement joins TRBV7-3 to TRBJ1-2, with D perhaps matching TRBD1 (6 bases). This CDR3 contains 14 residues. Germline V lookup: CDR1 SGHTA, CDR2 FQGTGA. The CDR3 region is CAGSPQYRVRGYTF. CDR3 bases: TGTGCCGGCAGCCCGCAATACAGGGTGAGAGGCTACACCTTC.

This clonotype was counted between two and nine times. The V gene is TRBV27, the J gene TRBJ2-1; maybe TRBD2 (5 bases). The CDR3 has 15 residues. V was pared by 8 bases and J by 7 bases, with 21 bases between. From germline, CDR1 is MNHEY and CDR2 SMNVEV (reference sequence). The CDR3 nucleotides read TGTGCCAGCTCCCCCTCCGCAGGAGGACTTAATGAGCAGTTCTTC. Translation gives CASSPSAGGLNEQFF.

This chain uses TRBV6-2 or TRBV6-3 with TRBJ2-1, with a weak D call TRBD1 (6 bases). V lost 6 bases and J 10 bases, leaving 25 bases between the germline ends. CDR3 size: 16 residues. CDR1 is MNHEY and CDR2 is SVGEGT in the germline V gene. The CDR3 reads CASSPFLNRAIWEQFF. The DNA of the CDR3 is TGTGCCAGCAGCCCCTTTTTAAACAGGGCAATTTGGGAGCAGTTCTTC.

This clonotype has only a few counts. The gene calls are TRBV20-1 and TRBJ2-5, with D perhaps matching TRBD2 (7 bases). In germline, CDR1 is DFQATT, CDR2 SNEGSKA (reference sequence). The CDR3 runs to 16 residues. V was pared by 3 bases and J by 5 bases, with 22 bases between. The CDR3 here is CSARRGRGSFGETQYF. DNA of the CDR3: TGCAGTGCTAGGCGGGGGCGCGGGTCTTTTGGGGAGACCCAGTACTTC.

This clonotype was recorded a few times. The V call is TRBV27, the J call TRBJ1-5, with a weak D call TRBD1 (5 bases). V gave up 8 bases and J gave up 0 bases, with 20 bases separating them. Germline CDR1 is MNHEY and CDR2 is SMNVEV (reference sequence). The CDR3 runs to 17 residues. The CDR3 DNA is TGTGCCAGCGCCCCAAGGGCGAGGGGCTATAGCAATCAGCCCCAGCATTTT. Translation: CASAPRARGYSNQPQHF.

This chain's CDR3 is CASSSGSSWNEQFF. For the CDR3, the DNA is TGTGCCAGCAGCAGTGGGAGTTCTTGGAATGAGCAGTTCTTC. The V gene is TRBV21-1, the J gene TRBJ2-1; the table's TRBD2 call for D was not verified on the DNA. TRBV21-1 is given as a pseudogene. The CDR3 covers 14 residues.

Only one count was recorded for this clonotype. The J gene is TRBJ1-1, the V gene TRBV4-1; 7 bases map to TRBD1. The CDR3 sequence is 16 residues long. CDR1 is MGHRA and CDR2 is YSYEKL in the germline V gene. V shed 1 base and J 7 bases; nucleotides not matched to a gene: 12. CDR3 bases: TGCGCCAGCAGCCAAGTGGGCCTAACAGGGGACAGTGAAGCTTTCTTT. Translated: CASSQVGLTGDSEAFF.

V usage is TRBV28 and J usage is TRBJ1-5; D gene uncertain. The CDR3 has 14 amino acids. Germline CDR1 MDHEN, CDR2 SYDVKM. Trimming left V 6 bases short and J 0 bases short, with 9 bases between. Here the CDR3 reads CASRRVYSNQPQHF. In nucleotides, the CDR3 is TGTGCCAGCAGAAGGGTATATAGCAATCAGCCCCAGCATTTT.

This clonotype was detected ten times or more. The chain couples TRBV7-2 to TRBJ2-4; the D gene is possibly TRBD1 (5 bases). Germline V gives CDR1 SGHTA, CDR2 FQGNSA. Trimming cost V 2 bases and J 1 base, with 12 bases left between them. This CDR3 has 16 amino acids. CDR3 amino acids: CASSLSQGVAKNIQYF. CDR3 coding DNA: TGTGCCAGCAGCTTATCTCAGGGCGTTGCCAAAAACATTCAGTACTTC.

Points on this clonotype: The junction departs from germline at one end; a sequencing error may be responsible. The CDR3 bases are TGTGCCAGCAGGACAGTTGCGAGCTCCTATAATCCACCCCTCCACTTT. Amino acids: CASRTVASSYNPPLHF. The chain combines TRBV2 with TRBJ1-6; the D gene is possibly TRBD1 (5 bases). Germline V lookup: CDR1 SNHLY, CDR2 FYNNEI. This CDR3 comprises 16 residues.

V gene TRBV30 combines with J gene TRBJ2-2; TRBD2 might be the D (5 bases). The CDR3 has 12 residues. Trimming pared 1 base from V and 7 bases from J, leaving 7 bases between. The germline CDR1 and CDR2 sequences are GTSNPN and SVGIG (reference sequence). The DNA for the CDR3 is TGTGCCTGGAGTGACCGGGGCGGGGAGCTGTTTTTT. Translated: CAWSDRGGELFF.

This chain joins TRBV11-2 and TRBJ1-1, with D maybe TRBD1 (5 bases). The ends were cut back, 5 bases at V and 4 bases at J, with 14 bases in the middle. This CDR3 has 14 residues. Germline CDR1 is SGHAT and CDR2 is FQNNGV. In DNA form, the CDR3 reads TGTGCCAGCAGCCAAAACCAGGGTCGCACTGAAGCTTTCTTT. It yields the protein CASSQNQGRTEAFF.

V and J are TRBV5-5 and TRBJ2-3; D possibly corresponds to TRBD1 (6 bases). V lost 3 bases, J lost 0 bases, and 14 bases lay in between. CDR1 is SGHKS and CDR2 is YYEKEE in the germline V gene (reference sequence). This CDR3 is built from 16 residues. Written as DNA, the CDR3 is TGTGCCAGCAGCTGGGCGGACAGTACTAGCACAGATACGCAGTATTTT. It translates to CASSWADSTSTDTQYF.